The 26 T cell receptor beta chains below were found in one sample sequenced in a study of CD8 T cells in ankylosing spondylitis. Antigen specificity for these receptors is unknown. MiXCR, applied by TCRdb to the 5' RACE reads, yields one record per CDR3 protein. The data contain 350,000 to 550,000 distinct CDR3 sequences, 20% to 30% of them singletons. General observations from the study: Made up of about eight highly homologous variants, a TCR beta motif appeared characteristic of ankylosing spondylitis blood.

Sample: blood, either unsorted or a sorted T cell fraction (not recorded which). These receptors were collected from a male donor with ankylosing spondylitis.

This clonotype was observed a few times. This chain connects TRBV11-2 to TRBJ1-3; a weak D match, TRBD1 (5 bases). Germline CDR1 and CDR2: SGHAT and FQNNGV. The CDR3 extends over 13 amino acids. V was trimmed by 0 bases and J by 8 bases, leaving 8 bases between them. The DNA for the CDR3 is TGTGCCAGCAGCTTAGATCTGGGGGACACCATATATTTT. Protein product: CASSLDLGDTIYF.

The chain employs TRBV2 and TRBJ2-2; no clear D. Between the trimmed V and J ends, which lost 7 bases and 3 bases, there was a span of 12 bases. The CDR3 has 14 residues. Germline CDR1 and CDR2: SNHLY and FYNNEI. CDR3 DNA: TGTGCCAGCAAGCCCGGCGCCGACACCGGGGAGCTGTTTTTT. This encodes CASKPGADTGELFF.

The chain links TRBV4-2 to TRBJ2-1, with 11 bases lining up with TRBD2. The germline V gene encodes CDR1 LGHNA and CDR2 YNFKEQ. V trimming: 4 bases; J trimming: 5 bases; junction bases outside the gene matches: 16. This CDR3 has 19 amino acids. The CDR3 coding sequence is TGTGCCAGCAGCCCCCTCGGGACTAGCGGTAAAACCCTGGACAATGAGCAGTTCTTC. This encodes CASSPLGTSGKTLDNEQFF.

This chain links TRBV7-9 with TRBJ2-7; 7 bases match TRBD1. Germline values: CDR1 SEHNR, CDR2 FQNEAQ (reference sequence). CDR3 length equals 14 residues. V gave up 5 bases and J gave up 0 bases; unmatched junction bases: 4. CDR3 sequence (DNA): TGTGCCAGCAGCCCCCGGGACAGCTCCTACGAGCAGTACTTC. Its translation is CASSPRDSSYEQYF.

There are a few counts of this clonotype. The gene calls are TRBV6-5 and TRBJ2-3; no reliable D call. Germline V gene data show CDR1 as MNHEY and CDR2 as SVGAGI. The CDR3 extends over 13 amino acids. Trimming took 2 bases from V and 3 from J, leaving 6 bases between them. The CDR3 loop reads CASSYLGTDTQYF. CDR3 DNA: TGTGCCAGCAGTTACCTTGGGACAGATACGCAGTATTTT.

J is TRBJ2-7 and V is TRBV12-3 or TRBV12-4, with TRBD1 matching over 10 bases. The CDR3 consists of 15 residues. Trimming at V came to 6 bases and at J to 5 bases, leaving 10 bases not matched to a gene. The CDR3 nucleotides read TGTGCCAGCAGCAGGGGACAGGGGTCGTCGGACGAGCAGTACTTC. It specifies CASSRGQGSSDEQYF.

V and J are TRBV20-1 and TRBJ1-2, with D unresolved. This CDR3 has 14 amino acids. CDR1 and CDR2 from the germline V gene are DFQATT and SNEGSKA (reference sequence). Trimming removed 3 bases from V and 5 bases from J, with 16 bases in between. CDR3 DNA sequence: TGCAGTGCTAGGCTACGGAGTAATCGATATGGCTACACCTTC. This codes for CSARLRSNRYGYTF.

The chain is built from TRBV20-1 and TRBJ2-5, with TRBD2 as a possible D gene (7 bases). V was clipped by 5 bases and J by 0 bases, with 16 bases between them. From germline, CDR1 is DFQATT and CDR2 SNEGSKA (reference sequence). The CDR3 totals 15 residues. This chain's CDR3 is CSAAGAGAYQETQYF. For the CDR3, the DNA is TGCAGTGCTGCTGGGGCGGGGGCGTACCAAGAGACCCAGTACTTC.

A note on this clonotype: The junction departs from germline at one end; a sequencing error may be responsible. CDR3 DNA: TGTGTCAGCAGTCCGACAGGTCCTGCAGGTGCCGGGGAGCTGTTTTTT. Translating it yields CVSSPTGPAGAGELFF. The chain is built from TRBV7-8 and TRBJ2-2, with D maybe TRBD1 (6 bases). The V gene's germline CDR1 is SGHVS and CDR2 FQNEAQ. This CDR3 region has 16 residues.

The chain joins TRBV3-1 to TRBJ1-3; TRBD1 matches at 8 bases. The germline gives CDR1 LGHDT, CDR2 YNNKEL (reference sequence). The trim removed 2 bases at V and 9 bases at J, leaving 9 bases unmatched. The CDR3 is 15 amino acids. This CDR3 is CASSQRTGGISTIYF. DNA for the CDR3: TGTGCCAGCAGCCAACGTACAGGGGGAATAAGCACCATATATTTT.

This clonotype was observed many times. V is TRBV7-9 and J is TRBJ1-5; D gene unclear. The V end lost 5 bases, the J end lost 2 bases, and 7 bases lay between the germline ends. Germline CDR1 SEHNR, CDR2 FQNEAQ (reference sequence). This CDR3 has 13 amino acids. CDR3 nucleotide sequence: TGTGCCAGCAGCCAAGGTGGCAATCAGCCCCAGCATTTT. Its translation is CASSQGGNQPQHF.

The chain is built from TRBV25-1 and TRBJ2-3; maybe TRBD2 (6 bases). Per the germline V gene, CDR1 is MGHDK and CDR2 is SYGVNS. The CDR3 totals 13 residues. V lost 6 bases and J lost 6, with 13 bases in between. The CDR3 loop is CASSGLGRDTQYF. CDR3 coding DNA: TGTGCCAGCAGCGGACTGGGGAGGGATACGCAGTATTTT.

In this sample, this clonotype turned up a few times. The rearrangement uses TRBV20-1 and TRBJ2-5, with a tentative D call TRBD2 (5 bases). The CDR3 is 13 residues long. Trimming stripped 5 bases from V and 8 bases from J, with 18 bases between. Germline CDR1 reads DFQATT; CDR2 reads SNEGSKA (reference sequence). CDR3 DNA: TGCAGTGCTGGGGAGAGAGGGAAGAGAACCCAGTACTTC. Translating it yields CSAGERGKRTQYF.

The rearrangement joins TRBV12-3 or TRBV12-4 to TRBJ2-1, with D uncertain. Trimming took off 7 bases at V and 4 bases at J, with 8 bases between the two ends. The CDR3 consists of 12 residues. The CDR3 DNA follows: TGTGCCAGCACCCCCAGTTACAATGAGCAGTTCTTC. Translating gives CASTPSYNEQFF.

V is TRBV2 and J is TRBJ2-2; the D is unclear. The V end lost 8 bases, the J end lost 8 bases, and 15 bases lay between the germline ends. This CDR3 comprises 13 residues. The germline CDR1 and CDR2 sequences are SNHLY and FYNNEI. The CDR3 DNA is TGTGCCAGCCTAGGTACCCGTGGGGGGGAGCTGTTTTTT. This translates into CASLGTRGGELFF.

This clonotype was detected only a few times. In nucleotides, the CDR3 is TGCAGTGCCGCGGGACAGGGAAACACTGAAGCTTTCTTT. Its protein product is CSAAGQGNTEAFF. This chain links TRBV20-1 with TRBJ1-1, with TRBD1 matching 9 bases. This CDR3 comprises 13 residues. Germline CDR1 reads DFQATT; CDR2 reads SNEGSKA (reference sequence). The V segment lost 6 bases and the J segment 2 bases; nucleotides outside the gene matches: 4.

V is TRBV24-1 and J is TRBJ1-2; D ambiguous. V was pared by 4 bases and J by 6 bases, with 11 bases between. This CDR3 spans 13 amino acids. From germline, CDR1 is KGHDR and CDR2 SFDVKD. CDR3: CATSERWFDGYTF. The CDR3 region has the DNA TGTGCCACCAGTGAGAGGTGGTTTGATGGCTACACCTTC.

The V gene is TRBV20-1, the J gene TRBJ2-7; 9 positions agree with TRBD1. The trim removed 6 bases at V and 8 bases at J, leaving 2 bases unmatched. The CDR3 spans 10 residues. Germline CDR1 and CDR2: DFQATT and SNEGSKA (reference sequence). CDR3 nucleotides: TGCAGTGCCGGACAGGGGAAGCAGTACTTC. Translating it yields CSAGQGKQYF.

V usage is TRBV7-2 and J usage is TRBJ2-1, with 10 bases aligning to TRBD2. From germline, CDR1 is SGHTA and CDR2 FQGNSA. V shed 6 bases and J 2 bases; nucleotides not matched to a gene: 7. The CDR3 spans 16 residues. CDR3 sequence: CASRSAGTSAYNEQFF. CDR3 nucleotides: TGTGCCAGCAGATCGGCCGGGACTAGCGCCTACAATGAGCAGTTCTTC.

This clonotype was seen only once. The chain joins TRBV19 to TRBJ2-1; tentative D call: TRBD2 (5 bases). From germline, CDR1 is LNHDA and CDR2 SQIVND (reference sequence). The V end was cut by 1 base, the J end by 5 bases, with 9 bases between. There are 14 residues in the CDR3. The CDR3 coding sequence is TGTGCCAGTAGTATAGTGGCAGCGGACAATGAGCAGTTCTTC. As protein: CASSIVAADNEQFF.

This clonotype was recorded a few times. The rearrangement joins TRBV12-3 or TRBV12-4 to TRBJ2-2, with 7 bases fitting TRBD2. Trimming at V came to 5 bases and at J to 1 base, leaving 7 bases not matched to a gene. The CDR3 extends over 16 amino acids. The chain's CDR3 is CASSQTSRRNTGELFF. The CDR3 nucleotides are TGTGCCAGCAGTCAGACTAGCCGAAGGAACACCGGGGAGCTGTTTTTT.

The J gene is TRBJ2-2, the V gene TRBV7-6; maybe TRBD2 (5 bases). Trimming cost V 5 bases and J 4 bases, with 11 bases left between them. Germline V lookup: CDR1 SGHVS, CDR2 FNYEAQ. The CDR3 contains 14 residues. The CDR3 sequence: CASSSQTTTGELFF. CDR3 nucleotide sequence: TGTGCCAGCAGCAGCCAGACTACCACCGGGGAGCTGTTTTTT.

This clonotype was seen a single time. V and J are TRBV10-3 and TRBJ2-3, with 9 positions matching TRBD2. CDR3 length: 14 residues. The junction had 5 bases not matched to a gene; V was cut back by 10 bases and J by 0 bases. The V gene's germline CDR1 is ENHRY and CDR2 SYGVKD. CDR3 sequence (DNA): TGTGCCACCCTAGCGGGACCTAGCACAGATACGCAGTATTTT. It encodes CATLAGPSTDTQYF.

This clonotype was detected a few times. The J gene is TRBJ1-6, the V gene TRBV15; D ambiguous. From germline, CDR1 is LNHNV and CDR2 YYDKDF (reference sequence). CDR3 length: 16 residues. The germline V and J ends were trimmed by 5 bases and 5 bases, with 16 bases remaining between them. CDR3 amino acids: CATSERRGWDNSPLHF. CDR3 nucleotides: TGTGCCACCAGCGAACGAAGAGGGTGGGATAATTCACCCCTCCACTTT. Filled out from reference TRBV15 and TRBJ1-6, the complete variable domain reads DAMVIQNPRYQVTQFGKPVTLSCSQTLNHNVMYWYQQKSSQAPKLLFHYYDKDFNNEADTPDNFQSRRPNTSFCFLDIRSPGLGDTAMYLCATSERRGWDNSPLHFGNGTRLTVT.

The J gene is TRBJ1-2, the V gene TRBV7-2; TRBD1 matches 7 bases. CDR3 size: 15 residues. Germline values: CDR1 SGHTA, CDR2 FQGNSA. The trim removed 5 bases at V and 4 bases at J, leaving 10 bases unmatched. The CDR3: CASSLVEGAGYGYTF. Written as DNA, the CDR3 is TGTGCCAGCAGCCTAGTGGAGGGGGCGGGCTATGGCTACACCTTC. The entire variable domain, with the rest obtained from reference TRBV7-2 and TRBJ1-2, is as follows: GAGVSQSPSNKVTEKGKDVELRCDPISGHTALYWYRQSLGQGLEFLIYFQGNSAPDKSGLPSDRFSAERTGGSVSTLTIQRTQQEDSAVYLCASSLVEGAGYGYTFGSGTRLTVV.

J is TRBJ2-3 and V is TRBV20-1; 8 bases agree with TRBD2. The germline V gene encodes CDR1 DFQATT and CDR2 SNEGSKA (reference sequence). Germline trimming cut 7 bases from V and 2 bases from J; bases unmatched to any gene: 5. This CDR3 spans 13 amino acids. CDR3 DNA sequence: TGCAGTGTTCCGACTAGCGCCACAGATACGCAGTATTTT. Its translation: CSVPTSATDTQYF.